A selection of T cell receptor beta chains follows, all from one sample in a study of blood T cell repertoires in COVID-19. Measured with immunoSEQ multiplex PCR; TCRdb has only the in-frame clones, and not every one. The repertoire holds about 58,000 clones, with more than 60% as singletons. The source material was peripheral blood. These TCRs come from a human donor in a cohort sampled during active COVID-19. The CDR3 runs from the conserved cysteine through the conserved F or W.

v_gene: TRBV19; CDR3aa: CASKSSGWMGMQPQHF
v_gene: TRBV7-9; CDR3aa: CASSLSQGVSYGYTF
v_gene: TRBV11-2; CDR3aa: CASSSPGTGRVYGYTF
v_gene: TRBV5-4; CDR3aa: CASSRGGQEAFF
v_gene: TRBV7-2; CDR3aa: CASSLGTSGTGTDTQYF
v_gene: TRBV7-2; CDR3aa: CASSVQGRNQPQHF
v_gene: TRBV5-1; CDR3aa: CASSPYPSEKLFF
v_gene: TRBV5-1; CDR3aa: CASSPLPGLAGARDF
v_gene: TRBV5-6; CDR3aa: CASSLNSGLAGVNEQYF
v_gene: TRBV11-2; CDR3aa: CASSLEARTDFYGYTF
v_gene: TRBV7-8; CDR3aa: CASSLHTRVDYEQYF
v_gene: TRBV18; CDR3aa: CASSHERGSGANVLTF
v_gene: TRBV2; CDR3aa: CASMTVSNTEAFF
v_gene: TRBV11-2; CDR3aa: CASSLDGTGGTEAFF
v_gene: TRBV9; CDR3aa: CASSVSLQETQYF
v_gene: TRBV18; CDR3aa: CASSPSTGGITEAFF
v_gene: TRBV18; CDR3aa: CASSPGRRDTQYF
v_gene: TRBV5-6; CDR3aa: CASSLLLAAYEQYF
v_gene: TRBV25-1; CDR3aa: CASSAGHQQAFF
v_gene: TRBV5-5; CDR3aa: CASSLDGVEGTQYF
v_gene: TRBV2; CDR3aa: CASRGDSFGYTF
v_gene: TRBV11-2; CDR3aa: CASSLDRGRYEQYF
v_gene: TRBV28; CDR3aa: CASSPGGYNSPLHF
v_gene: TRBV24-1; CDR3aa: CATSEPGQGYGELFF
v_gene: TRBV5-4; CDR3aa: CASSQLTANTEAFF
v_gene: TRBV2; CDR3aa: CASSDSRAEANNYGYTF
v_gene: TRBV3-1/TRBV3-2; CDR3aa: CASSQVGREGYEQYF
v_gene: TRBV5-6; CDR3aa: CASSHGQTSYEQYF
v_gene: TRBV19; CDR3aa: CASSLTGFSTGYTF
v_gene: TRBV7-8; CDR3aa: CASSLPGGDLQETQYF
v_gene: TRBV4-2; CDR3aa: CASSPMLGTSGEGLTYNEQFF
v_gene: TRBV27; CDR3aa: CASSLRSGSDEQYF
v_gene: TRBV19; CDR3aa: CASSIDSGNTIYF
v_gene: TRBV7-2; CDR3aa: CASSWSPGHTTYEQYF
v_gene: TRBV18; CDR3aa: CASSSRDAGGYEQYF
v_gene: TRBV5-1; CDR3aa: CASSSHTSGSYNEQFF
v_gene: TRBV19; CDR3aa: CASSIRREAFF
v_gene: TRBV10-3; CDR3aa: CAISEGTGGSSYEQYF
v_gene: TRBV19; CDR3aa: CASSSRTSGRADEQFF
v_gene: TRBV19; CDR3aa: CASSINPGQIYEQYF
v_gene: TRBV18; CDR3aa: CASAPRLAGSTGELFF